This entry describes one T cell receptor beta chain. Method: immunoSEQ multiplex PCR; TCRdb's copy keeps in-frame clones and lacks some. The table lists 40,000 or so clones, over 80% of them singletons. This specimen belongs to a study of PD-1 blockade in mismatch repair-deficient tumors. About the research overall: Enrolled about 2013-2017, patients had progressing, pretreated mismatch repair-deficient cancers of about a dozen types.

This receptor was taken from an adult with mismatch repair-deficient cancer. This sample comprised PBMCs, obtained approximately 41 weeks after starting pembrolizumab.

CDR3 sequence (DNA): TGTGCCAGCAGCCCAGGATCGCGCTCAATGTATACCTACGAGCAGTACTTC. Encoded protein: CASSPGSRSMYTYEQYF. This chain connects TRBV4-2 to TRBJ2-7; D gene uncertain. Germline-derived CDR1 and CDR2 are LGHNA and YNFKEQ. The CDR3 extends over 17 amino acids. V was shortened by 4 bases and J by 2 bases, with 21 bases between the two germline ends.